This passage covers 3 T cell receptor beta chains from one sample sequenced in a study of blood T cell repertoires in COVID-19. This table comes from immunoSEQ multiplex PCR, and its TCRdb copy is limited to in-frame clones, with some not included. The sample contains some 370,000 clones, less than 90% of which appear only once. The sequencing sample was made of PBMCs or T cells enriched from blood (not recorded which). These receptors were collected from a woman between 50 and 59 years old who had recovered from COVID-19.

CDR3 residues: CASSLSALNRRNQPQHF. CDR3 coding DNA: TGTGCCAGCAGTTTATCGGCACTGAACAGGAGAAATCAGCCCCAGCATTTT. V usage is TRBV27 and J usage is TRBJ1-5; a possible D gene is TRBD1 (5 bases). Germline V gene sequence: CDR1 MNHEY, CDR2 SMNVEV (reference sequence). V was trimmed by 0 bases and J by 4 bases, leaving 16 bases between them. The CDR3 runs 17 residues.

CDR3 in DNA: TGTGCCACCCACAGGGGGAATAATTCACCCCTCCACTTT. Its protein product is CATHRGNNSPLHF. The chain couples TRBV6-5 to TRBJ1-6; 8 positions match TRBD1. Germline CDR1 and CDR2: MNHEY and SVGAGI. The trim removed 10 bases at V and 5 bases at J, leaving 4 bases unmatched. This CDR3 contains 13 residues.

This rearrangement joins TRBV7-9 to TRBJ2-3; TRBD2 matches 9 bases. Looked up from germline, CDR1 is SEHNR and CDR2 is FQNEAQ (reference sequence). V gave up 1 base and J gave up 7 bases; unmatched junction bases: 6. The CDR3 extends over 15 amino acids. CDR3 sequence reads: CASSLGGGAGNTQYF. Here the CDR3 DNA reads TGTGCCAGCAGCTTAGGCGGGGGGGCCGGAAATACGCAGTATTTT.